A single sample gave rise to the 27 T cell receptor delta chains below, sequenced in a study of Vδ1+ human thymocytes. General study results and limits: In the thymus, TRG and TRD repertoires looked highly polyclonal with Gaussian CDR3 lengths.

Antigens of these TCRs are unknown. The template was reverse-transcribed extracted RNA. CDR3 amplicons came from multiplex PCR with pooled V-gene forward and constant-region reverse primers. TCRdb reapplied CATT to the multiplex PCR reads. The repertoire has about 58,000 delta-chain clones, over 12% of them found once; the top ten carry about 0.35%. Sequencing was carried out using Vdelta1+ gamma-delta thymocytes from the thymus. As for subset: FACS-sorted CD3+ TCRalphabeta- TCRVdelta1+ TCRVdelta2- thymocytes. The source of these receptors is a girl under three years old who had congenital heart surgery.

The chain uses TRDV1 and TRDJ1; 9 nucleotides line up with TRDD3. Germline V gene sequence: CDR1 TSWWSYY, CDR2 QGS. V shed 0 bases, J shed 4 bases, and the junction held 27 bases outside the gene matches. The CDR3 contains 23 residues. CDR3 nucleotide sequence: TGTGCTCTTGGGGAACTGAGTCCCCCACGGGGTCCAGCCTTGGGGGATATGGGCGATAAACTCATCTTT. It yields the protein CALGELSPPRGPALGDMGDKLIF.

This clone was seen only a few times. The chain joins TRDV1 to TRDJ1; perhaps TRDD3 as D (7 bases). The V end was cut by 2 bases, the J end by 4 bases, with 41 bases between. Per germline, CDR1 TSWWSYY and CDR2 QGS. This CDR3 has 24 residues. For the CDR3, the DNA is TGTGCTCTTGGGGAAGATAAGATCCTACGTTATTCTGGGGGCTCACCCCTTACAGGCGATAAACTCATCTTT. Translated: CALGEDKILRYSGGSPLTGDKLIF.

This clone was observed a few times. The chain joins TRDV1 to TRDJ1; tentatively, D is TRDD2 or TRDD3 (9 bases each). The germline V and J ends were trimmed by 1 base and 0 bases, with 36 bases remaining between them. The CDR3 has 24 amino acids. Germline V gene sequence: CDR1 TSWWSYY, CDR2 QGS. The CDR3 bases are TGTGCTCTTGGGGAACAAAGGGTCCTTCCTACGAACATACTGGGGGACTCGTACACCGATAAACTCATCTTT. This translates into CALGEQRVLPTNILGDSYTDKLIF.

This clone was seen a handful of times. V usage is TRDV1 and J usage is TRDJ1; 11 bases line up with TRDD3. J was trimmed by 0 bases and V by 4 bases; bases with no gene match: 34. The CDR3 extends over 26 amino acids. Per the germline V gene, CDR1 is TSWWSYY and CDR2 is QGS. Here the CDR3 reads CALGVPAPVWGIRVAVEAVYTDKLIF. The DNA of the CDR3 is TGTGCTCTTGGGGTCCCTGCCCCCGTGTGGGGGATACGCGTGGCTGTGGAGGCCGTTTACACCGATAAACTCATCTTT.

This clone was observed a handful of times. The chain uses TRDV1 and TRDJ1; 13 nucleotides agree with TRDD3. Germline V gene data show CDR1 as TSWWSYY and CDR2 as QGS. The trim removed 2 bases at V and 0 bases at J, leaving 15 bases unmatched. This CDR3 comprises 21 residues. The CDR3 DNA reads as TGTGCTCTTGGGGAAAGGGGCCCTCTTACTGGGGGATACGTGTACACCGATAAACTCATCTTT. Protein product: CALGERGPLTGGYVYTDKLIF.

J is TRDJ1 and V is TRDV1, with 7 bases matching TRDD3. The CDR3 extends over 18 amino acids. From germline, CDR1 is TSWWSYY and CDR2 QGS. J lost 6 bases, V lost 0 bases, and 16 bases had no gene match. The DNA for the CDR3 is TGTGCTCTTGGGGAACTCTCAGGGATCCGACTGGGGAGAAATAAACTCATCTTT. This codes for CALGELSGIRLGRNKLIF.

This clone has more than one count but fewer than ten. The J gene is TRDJ1, the V gene TRDV1; 8 bases match TRDD3. V lost 0 bases to trimming and J lost 0 bases; unmatched junction nucleotides: 21. CDR1 TSWWSYY and CDR2 QGS come from the germline V gene. The CDR3 is made up of 22 amino acids. The CDR3 DNA follows: TGTGCTCTTGGGGAACTGTGCGTCGGCGGGATACGCGCTCCACGGTACACCGATAAACTCATCTTT. It specifies CALGELCVGGIRAPRYTDKLIF.

The sample holds a few counts of this clone. The chain carries TRDV1 and TRDJ1; possible D gene TRDD3, 5 bases. V was cut by 8 bases and J by 1 base, with 29 bases left in between. Germline-derived CDR1 and CDR2 are TSWWSYY and QGS. The CDR3 is 19 residues long. The CDR3 loop reads CALTGPGDPGFAVTDKLIF. CDR3 sequence (DNA): TGTGCTCTTACCGGTCCGGGAGATCCGGGATTTGCAGTCACCGATAAACTCATCTTT.

This clone was seen a handful of times. The rearrangement uses TRDV1 and TRDJ1; TRDD3 aligns across 8 bases. CDR3 length equals 14 residues. With 1 base clipped from V and 7 bases from J, the junction kept 5 bases outside the gene matches. Germline loops: CDR1 TSWWSYY, CDR2 QGS. The CDR3 DNA is TGTGCTCTTGGGGAACGGGGGGGATATGCTAAACTCATCTTT. Protein: CALGERGGYAKLIF.

The gene calls are TRDV1 and TRDJ1, with 10 bases matching TRDD3. This CDR3 is 22 amino acids long. J gave up 0 bases and V 5 bases, and 24 bases lay outside the gene matches. CDR1 and CDR2 (germline): TSWWSYY, QGS. CDR3 DNA sequence: TGTGCTCTTGGGACCCTAGTCTCCTACGTCCCTTTTACTGGGGGATACACCGATAAACTCATCTTT. Its translation is CALGTLVSYVPFTGGYTDKLIF.

In this sample, this clone turned up a few times. The gene calls are TRDV1 and TRDJ1; 9 bases fit TRDD3. With 4 bases clipped from V and 8 bases from J, the junction kept 20 bases outside the gene matches. Germline CDR1 TSWWSYY, CDR2 QGS. This CDR3 has 18 amino acids. In DNA form, the CDR3 reads TGTGCTCTTGGGGCGCTTCCTGAGGCGATGGGGGATAGTGGGAAACTCATCTTT. Amino acids: CALGALPEAMGDSGKLIF.

The chain is built from TRDV3 and TRDJ1; perhaps TRDD3 as D (6 bases). The CDR3 is 16 amino acids. The germline V gene has CDR1 TVYSNPD and CDR2 GDNSRS (reference sequence). Trimming stripped 5 bases from V and 1 base from J, with 23 bases between. The CDR3 protein is CAAPERLRGSTDKLIF. The CDR3 region has the DNA TGTGCCGCTCCAGAACGGCTCCGGGGGAGCACCGATAAACTCATCTTT.

The chain has TRDV2 and TRDJ1; TRDD3 is a possible D gene (7 bases). Germline V gene data show CDR1 as GEAIGNYY and CDR2 as EKD. Trimming stripped 3 bases from V and 3 bases from J, with 34 bases between. The CDR3 sequence is 21 residues long. CDR3 DNA: TGTGCCTGTGACTCACTTGGCCTTCCCAAACTAGGGGATATATCCTCCGATAAACTCATCTTT. It is translated as CACDSLGLPKLGDISSDKLIF.

This clone was found a few times. The V and J genes are TRDV1 and TRDJ1; TRDD3 matches at 12 bases. CDR3 length equals 17 residues. With 3 bases clipped from V and 9 bases from J, the junction kept 14 bases outside the gene matches. Germline V gene lookup returns CDR1 TSWWSYY and CDR2 QGS. CDR3 amino acids: CALGDLFRLGDTGELIF. CDR3 DNA: TGTGCTCTTGGGGACCTTTTCCGGCTGGGGGATACGGGGGAACTCATCTTT.

The chain combines TRDV1 with TRDJ1, with 9 bases that match TRDD3. Germline assignment: CDR1 TSWWSYY and CDR2 QGS. V shed 7 bases and J 0 bases; nucleotides not matched to a gene: 18. The CDR3 is made up of 19 amino acids. The CDR3 protein is CALALLPVYWGKYTDKLIF. The DNA for the CDR3 is TGTGCTCTTGCCCTTCTCCCCGTTTACTGGGGGAAATACACCGATAAACTCATCTTT.

The chain uses TRDV1 and TRDJ1, with D maybe TRDD2 (6 bases). The CDR3 extends over 17 amino acids. Germline CDR1 TSWWSYY, CDR2 QGS. V lost 5 bases to trimming and J lost 0 bases, with 19 bases between them. The CDR3 bases are TGTGCTCTTGGGAATCGGCCTTCCCCAGTGTACACCGATAAACTCATCTTT. This encodes CALGNRPSPVYTDKLIF.

V gene TRDV1 combines with J gene TRDJ1; D call uncertain. This CDR3 is built from 15 residues. V was pared by 0 bases and J by 0 bases, with 8 bases between. Germline V lookup: CDR1 TSWWSYY, CDR2 QGS. CDR3 sequence: CALGELTWHTDKLIF. The DNA for the CDR3 is TGTGCTCTTGGGGAACTAACATGGCACACCGATAAACTCATCTTT.

This clone came up a few times. The V and J genes are TRDV1 and TRDJ1, with TRDD3 matching 7 bases. From germline, CDR1 is TSWWSYY and CDR2 QGS. The J segment lost 4 bases and the V segment lost 0 bases, leaving 17 bases of the junction unmatched. CDR3 size: 19 residues. The CDR3 reads CALGELEADLGIKGDKLIF. As DNA, the CDR3 is TGTGCTCTTGGGGAACTAGAAGCAGACCTGGGGATAAAGGGCGATAAACTCATCTTT.

The chain carries TRDV2 and TRDJ1; 12 nucleotides match TRDD3. The CDR3 extends over 19 amino acids. Germline V CDR1 and CDR2: GEAIGNYY, EKD. Germline trimming cut 0 bases from V and 0 bases from J; bases unmatched to any gene: 10. As DNA, the CDR3 is TGTGCCTGTGACACCTCTTCTGGGGGATACGCGGGCTACACCGATAAACTCATCTTT. This encodes CACDTSSGGYAGYTDKLIF.

In its sample, this clone was seen a few times. The chain carries TRDV1 and TRDJ1; 9 bases agree with TRDD2. J lost 8 bases, V lost 2 bases, and 15 bases had no gene match. Germline V gives CDR1 TSWWSYY, CDR2 QGS. The CDR3 totals 17 residues. This chain's CDR3 is CALGESLPTILGIKLIF. DNA of the CDR3: TGTGCTCTTGGGGAAAGCCTTCCTACGATACTGGGGATAAAACTCATCTTT.

There are a few counts of this clone. This chain connects TRDV1 to TRDJ1; TRDD3 matches 9 bases. After removal of 0 bases from V and 0 bases from J, the junction contained 11 bases not matched to a gene. Germline V gene sequence: CDR1 TSWWSYY, CDR2 QGS. CDR3 size: 19 residues. The CDR3 here is CALGELPTGLGDDTDKLIF. As DNA, the CDR3 is TGTGCTCTTGGGGAACTTCCTACGGGCCTGGGGGATGACACCGATAAACTCATCTTT.

This clone was observed a few times. The J gene is TRDJ1, the V gene TRDV1; a possible D gene is TRDD2 (6 bases). There are 16 residues in the CDR3. Germline V gives CDR1 TSWWSYY, CDR2 QGS. V was shortened by 1 base and J by 4 bases, with 16 bases between the two germline ends. DNA of the CDR3: TGTGCTCTTGGGGAACCTCTCCGGCCTTCCGTCGATAAACTCATCTTT. Residues: CALGEPLRPSVDKLIF.

This clone was counted only a few times. The sample carries other DNA sequences with the same CDR3. The chain recombines TRDV2 with TRDJ1, with a weak D call TRDD3 (6 bases). The CDR3 consists of 18 residues. The germline CDR1 and CDR2 sequences are GEAIGNYY and EKD. V was pared by 9 bases and J by 2 bases, with 30 bases between. The chain's CDR3 is CAHPRSPTGSRGTDKLIF. CDR3 DNA sequence: TGTGCCCACCCACGGTCCCCAACTGGGTCCCGTGGAACCGATAAACTCATCTTT.

The genes are TRDV1 and TRDJ1; D is perhaps TRDD3 (5 bases). V shed 6 bases and J shed 4 bases, with 24 bases lying between them. CDR1 TSWWSYY and CDR2 QGS come from the germline V gene. This CDR3 is built from 17 residues. The CDR3 DNA sequence: TGTGCTCTTGGCCTGACCTCGGGGACTAGGTCACGCGATAAACTCATCTTT. Translating it yields CALGLTSGTRSRDKLIF.

The chain combines TRDV1 with TRDJ1, with D tentatively TRDD3 (5 bases). Trimming shortened V by 4 bases and J by 0 bases, and 33 bases separated the two germline ends. Looked up from germline, CDR1 is TSWWSYY and CDR2 is QGS. The CDR3 is made up of 22 amino acids. CDR3 coding DNA: TGTGCTCTTGGGGTCGCCGCTACAGGCACTAGGGATCCACCCTTGGACACCGATAAACTCATCTTT. The encoded protein is CALGVAATGTRDPPLDTDKLIF.

For this clone: This may stem from a read error, because a much larger clone lies one nucleotide away. This chain connects TRDV2 to TRDJ1; D is undetermined. V lost 9 bases, J lost 0 bases, and 25 bases lay in between. Looked up from germline, CDR1 is GEAIGNYY and CDR2 is EKD. There are 17 residues in the CDR3. CDR3 bases: TGTGCCCAAAATTGGAAGAGGGACCCTCATTACACCGATAAACTCATCTTT. This translates into CAQNWKRDPHYTDKLIF.

In this sample, this clone turned up a few times. V usage is TRDV1 and J usage is TRDJ1; a weak D match, TRDD3 (5 bases). Germline V lookup: CDR1 TSWWSYY, CDR2 QGS. CDR3 length: 15 residues. V was shortened by 1 base and J by 1 base, with 10 bases between the two germline ends. CDR3 residues: CALGEPQWGTDKLIF. Here the CDR3 DNA reads TGTGCTCTTGGGGAACCGCAGTGGGGCACCGATAAACTCATCTTT.